These 3 T cell receptor beta chains were sequenced from one sample in a study of a mutant IDH1 vaccine in newly diagnosed glioma. TCRdb keeps only in-frame clones here, not all; method: immunoSEQ multiplex PCR. Of about 67,000 clones in the sample, 83% were seen once. Sample time point: baseline, week 1 (first vaccination visit). The treatment is: pre-vaccination baseline after standard-of-care therapy. This specimen was peripheral blood mononuclear cells (PBMCs), taken from a glioma patient treated with radiotherapy, temozolomide or both. The receptors stem from a woman between 18 and 29 years old with glioma. Some clones in this sample may be carry-over from other donors' samples.

CDR3 DNA: TGTGCCAGCAGTGTAGTAACTAGCGGGTCTCCGGGAGGAGAGACCCAGTACTTC. It yields the protein CASSVVTSGSPGGETQYF. The chain couples TRBV6-1 to TRBJ2-5; 9 bases line up with TRBD2. Germline V gene lookup returns CDR1 MNHNS and CDR2 SASEGT. The CDR3 loop spans 18 amino acids. Trimming took 4 bases from V and 4 from J; bases not matched to a gene: 16.

CDR3 sequence reads: CASSLAFTDTQYF. Written as DNA, the CDR3 is TGTGCCAGCAGCTTGGCCTTCACAGATACGCAGTATTTT. J is TRBJ2-3 and V is TRBV7-2, with D hard to call. Germline CDR1 is SGHTA and CDR2 is FQGNSA. V lost 3 bases and J lost 2, with 6 bases in between. The CDR3 loop spans 13 amino acids.

The V and J genes are TRBV5-1 and TRBJ2-3, with D tentatively TRBD2 (6 bases). The CDR3 spans 14 residues. The germline V gene has CDR1 SGHRS and CDR2 YFSETQ. Trimming removed 1 base from V and 2 bases from J, with 8 bases in between. CDR3 residues: CASSLTSPTDTQYF. Here the CDR3 DNA reads TGCGCCAGCAGCTTGACTAGCCCCACAGATACGCAGTATTTT.